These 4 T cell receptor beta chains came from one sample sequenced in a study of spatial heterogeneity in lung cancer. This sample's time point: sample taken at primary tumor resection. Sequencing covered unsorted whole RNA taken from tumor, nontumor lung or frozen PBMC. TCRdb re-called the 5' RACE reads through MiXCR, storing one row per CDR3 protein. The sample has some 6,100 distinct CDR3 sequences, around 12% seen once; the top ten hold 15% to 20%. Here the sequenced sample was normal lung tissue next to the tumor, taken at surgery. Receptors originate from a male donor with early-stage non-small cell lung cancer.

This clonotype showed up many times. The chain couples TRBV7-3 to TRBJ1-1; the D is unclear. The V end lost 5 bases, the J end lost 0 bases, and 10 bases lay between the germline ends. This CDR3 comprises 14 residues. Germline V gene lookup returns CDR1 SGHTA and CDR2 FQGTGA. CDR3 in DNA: TGTGCCAGCAGCAAAGACGGCATGAACACTGAAGCTTTCTTT. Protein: CASSKDGMNTEAFF.

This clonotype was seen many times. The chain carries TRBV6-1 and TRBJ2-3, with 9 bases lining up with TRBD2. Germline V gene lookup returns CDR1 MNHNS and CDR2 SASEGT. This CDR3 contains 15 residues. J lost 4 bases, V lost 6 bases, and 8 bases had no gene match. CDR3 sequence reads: CASSEGVAGADTQYF. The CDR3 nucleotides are TGTGCCAGCAGCGAGGGGGTAGCGGGAGCAGATACGCAGTATTTT.

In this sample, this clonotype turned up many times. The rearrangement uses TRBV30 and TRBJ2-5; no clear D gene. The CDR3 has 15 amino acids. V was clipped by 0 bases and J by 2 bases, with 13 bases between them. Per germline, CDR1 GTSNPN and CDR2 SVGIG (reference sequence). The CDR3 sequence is CAWSVRYGNQETQYF. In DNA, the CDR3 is TGTGCCTGGAGTGTACGGTACGGCAATCAAGAGACCCAGTACTTC.

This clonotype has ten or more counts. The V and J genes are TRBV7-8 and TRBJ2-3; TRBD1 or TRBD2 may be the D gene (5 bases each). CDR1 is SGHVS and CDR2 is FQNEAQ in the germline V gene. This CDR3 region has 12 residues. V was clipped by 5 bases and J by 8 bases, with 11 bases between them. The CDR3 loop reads CASSRGPTTQYF. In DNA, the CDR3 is TGTGCCAGCAGCCGGGGCCCGACTACGCAGTATTTT. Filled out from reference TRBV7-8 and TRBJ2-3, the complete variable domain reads GAGVSQSPRYKVAKRGQDVALRCDPISGHVSLFWYQQALGQGPEFLTYFQNEAQLDKSGLPSDRFFAERPEGSVSTLKIQRTQQEDSAVYLCASSRGPTTQYFGPGTRLTVL.